The rows below give T cell receptor beta chains drawn from one sample of a study of T cell repertoires in cytomegalovirus infection. Each CDR3 protein is one row after TCRdb ran MiXCR on the reads. The table lists 450,000 to 600,000 distinct CDR3 sequences, roughly 10% of them singletons. Sequencing used PBMCs. The receptors here all came from a human donor in good health (CMV status not recorded). Some clones in this sample may be carry-over from other donors' samples. Both conserved end residues are part of each CDR3. A clone size is listed for some rows: how often the clone was seen (once, few, many), or a class if it is expanded.

TRBJ2-7 | TRBV7-2 | many | CASSLEGRGYEQYF
TRBJ1-1 | TRBV5-1 | . | CASSSVTGHLDTEAFF
TRBJ1-1 | TRBV6-5 | few | CASSRGVGAGTEAFF
TRBJ2-6 | TRBV6-4 | . | CASSPGRGAGANVLTF
TRBJ1-1 | TRBV2 | many | CASSAAFRGEDTEAFF
TRBJ2-1 | TRBV30 | few | CAWSVREEVAIGDEQFF
TRBJ1-5 | TRBV19 | . | CASRDSPNQPQHF
TRBJ2-1 | TRBV12-3/TRBV12-4 | many | CASSLALEQFF
TRBJ1-6 | TRBV9 | once | CASSVEGGLSSPLHF
TRBJ2-1 | TRBV11-2 | . | CASSSRGGNEQFF
TRBJ1-3 | TRBV5-1 | . | CASSRGGQGNTIYF
TRBJ2-7 | TRBV7-8 | many | CASSLVTAGPYEQYF
TRBJ2-1 | TRBV10-3 | many | CAISVTGTGSNNEQFF
TRBJ2-2 | TRBV7-6 | few | CASSPPGQGITGELFF
TRBJ2-1 | TRBV5-1 | few | CASSLEVAGVGEQFF
TRBJ2-4 | TRBV18 | many | CASSPPESSIAKNIQYF
TRBJ1-1 | TRBV2 | many | CASGLQGQRNTEAFF
TRBJ1-1 | TRBV7-2 | many | CASSLGIRGEAFF
TRBJ1-2 | TRBV19 | . | CASSSLPGHPNYGYTF
TRBJ2-2 | TRBV3-1 | few | CASSQDTGPGELFF
TRBJ1-1 | TRBV5-1 | . | CASSLTTGAKNTEAFF
TRBJ2-7 | TRBV7-2 | few | CASSLLAGSYEQYF
TRBJ1-2 | TRBV28 | . | CASSPPTGINYGYTF
TRBJ1-1 | TRBV20-1 | . | CSARVGANTEAFF
TRBJ2-7 | TRBV12-5 | many | CASGSSRSGREQYF
TRBJ1-6 | TRBV28 | few | CASSPDLSSYNSPLHF
TRBJ1-1 | TRBV11-1 | . | CASSLYGGQEEAFF
TRBJ2-6 | TRBV3-1 | . | CASSATGAGANVLTF
TRBJ1-6 | TRBV5-4 | . | CASSLRRGLDSPLHF